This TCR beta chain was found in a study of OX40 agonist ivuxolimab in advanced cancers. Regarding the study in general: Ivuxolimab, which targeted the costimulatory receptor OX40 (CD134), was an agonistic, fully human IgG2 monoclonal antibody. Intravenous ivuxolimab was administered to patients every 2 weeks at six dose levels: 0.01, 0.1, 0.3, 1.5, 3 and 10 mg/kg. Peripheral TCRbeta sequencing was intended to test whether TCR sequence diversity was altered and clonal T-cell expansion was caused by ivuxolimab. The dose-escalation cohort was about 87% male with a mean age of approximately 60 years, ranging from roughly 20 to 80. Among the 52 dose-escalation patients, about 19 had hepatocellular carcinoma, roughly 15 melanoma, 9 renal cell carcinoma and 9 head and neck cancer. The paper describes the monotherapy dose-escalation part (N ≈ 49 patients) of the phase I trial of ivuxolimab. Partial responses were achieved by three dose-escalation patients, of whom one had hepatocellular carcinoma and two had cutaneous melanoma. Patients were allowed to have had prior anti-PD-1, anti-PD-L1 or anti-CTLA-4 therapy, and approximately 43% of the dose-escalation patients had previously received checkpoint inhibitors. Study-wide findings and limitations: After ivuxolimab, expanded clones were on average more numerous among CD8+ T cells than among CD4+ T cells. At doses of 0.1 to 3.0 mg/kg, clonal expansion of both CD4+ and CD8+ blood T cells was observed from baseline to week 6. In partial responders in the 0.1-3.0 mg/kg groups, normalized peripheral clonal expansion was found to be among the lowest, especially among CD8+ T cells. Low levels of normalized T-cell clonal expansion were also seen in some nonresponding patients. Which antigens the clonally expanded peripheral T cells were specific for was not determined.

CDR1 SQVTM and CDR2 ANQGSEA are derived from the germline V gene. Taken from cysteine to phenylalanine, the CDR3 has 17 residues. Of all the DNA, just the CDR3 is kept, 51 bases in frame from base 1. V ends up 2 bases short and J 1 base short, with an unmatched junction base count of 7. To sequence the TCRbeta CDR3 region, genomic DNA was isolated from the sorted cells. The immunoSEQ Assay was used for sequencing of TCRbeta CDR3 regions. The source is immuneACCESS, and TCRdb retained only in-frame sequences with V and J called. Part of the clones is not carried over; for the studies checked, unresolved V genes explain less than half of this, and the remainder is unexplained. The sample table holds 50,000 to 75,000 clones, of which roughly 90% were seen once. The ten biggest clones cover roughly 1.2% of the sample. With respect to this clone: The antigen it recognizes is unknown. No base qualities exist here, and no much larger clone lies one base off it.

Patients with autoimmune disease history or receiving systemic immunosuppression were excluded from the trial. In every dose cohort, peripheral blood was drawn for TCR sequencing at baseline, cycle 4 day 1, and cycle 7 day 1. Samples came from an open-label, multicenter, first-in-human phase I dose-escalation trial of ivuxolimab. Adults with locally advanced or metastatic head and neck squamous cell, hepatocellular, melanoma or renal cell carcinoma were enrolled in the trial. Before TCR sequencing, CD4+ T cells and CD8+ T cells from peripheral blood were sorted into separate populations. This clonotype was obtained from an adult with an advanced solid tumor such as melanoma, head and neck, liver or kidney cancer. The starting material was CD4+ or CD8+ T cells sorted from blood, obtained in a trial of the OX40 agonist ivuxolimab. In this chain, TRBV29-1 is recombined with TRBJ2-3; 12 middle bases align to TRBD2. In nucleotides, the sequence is TGCAGCGTTGAACCACGGACTAGCGGGATAGGCACAGATACGCAGTATTTT. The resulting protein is CSVEPRTSGIGTDTQYF.